Presented here are 32 T cell receptor beta chains from one specimen sequenced in a study of shared clonotypes between healthy human individuals. Libraries were prepared by immunoSEQ multiplex PCR; TCRdb keeps only in-frame clonotypes and omits some of them. In the table there are 2.3 million or so clones, about 92% of which are singletons. The specimen sequenced was naive CD4+ T cells from PBMCs. Sample subset: CD45RA+ positively selected. These TCRs come from a young man in good health. Some clones in this sample may be carry-over from other donors' samples.

The chain uses TRBV28 and TRBJ2-5; D is perhaps TRBD2 (6 bases). The DNA end lines up better with TRBJ2-7; the J call may be wrong. Germline CDR1 is MDHEN and CDR2 is SYDVKM. The CDR3 is 13 amino acids. The CDR3 coding sequence is TGTGCCATCGGCCAGGGACTCTCCTACGAGCAGTACTTC. Its protein product is CAIGQGLSYEQYF.

This chain joins TRBV7-2 and TRBJ2-1; D possibly corresponds to TRBD1 (5 bases). V was shortened by 1 base and J by 6 bases, with 13 bases between the two germline ends. Germline loops: CDR1 SGHTA, CDR2 FQGNSA. The CDR3 has 15 amino acids. CDR3 nucleotide sequence: TGTGCCAGCAGCTTAGATTCCAGGGTCGGCAATGAGCAGTTCTTC. Encoded protein: CASSLDSRVGNEQFF.

This clone was seen a single time. The chain links TRBV28 to TRBJ1-5, with D perhaps matching TRBD1 (5 bases). Germline values: CDR1 MDHEN, CDR2 SYDVKM. V was pared by 0 bases and J by 4 bases, with 13 bases between. There are 16 residues in the CDR3. CDR3 bases: TGTGCCAGCAGTTTATGGGGGTCCAGACAGAATCAGCCCCAGCATTTT. Protein product: CASSLWGSRQNQPQHF.

The chain has TRBV6-1 and TRBJ1-5; possibly TRBD1 for D (6 bases). V was pared by 4 bases and J by 1 base, with 11 bases between. The CDR3 extends over 15 amino acids. The germline gives CDR1 MNHNS, CDR2 SASEGT. In DNA, the CDR3 is TGTGCCAGCAGTGTAGCAGGGGCAAGCAATCAGCCCCAGCATTTT. It is translated as CASSVAGASNQPQHF.

The chain employs TRBV4-2 and TRBJ1-2, with 7 bases lining up with TRBD1. CDR1 LGHNA and CDR2 YNFKEQ come from the germline V gene. The CDR3 runs 13 residues. J gave up 6 bases and V 6 bases, and 7 bases lay outside the gene matches. In nucleotides, the CDR3 is TGTGCCAGCAGGGTACAGGGGCGGGATGGCTACACCTTC. This encodes CASRVQGRDGYTF.

The sample holds a few counts of this clone. V and J are TRBV19 and TRBJ1-5; D is possibly TRBD1 (5 bases). V was pared by 4 bases and J by 5 bases, with 12 bases between. Germline loops: CDR1 LNHDA, CDR2 SQIVND (reference sequence). The CDR3 has 14 amino acids. CDR3 region: CASSRAGLYQPQHF. Written as DNA, the CDR3 is TGTGCCAGTAGTAGGGCGGGGCTTTATCAGCCCCAGCATTTT.

V and J are TRBV18 and TRBJ2-5, with no clear D. The CDR3 has 13 amino acids. Per germline, CDR1 KGHSH and CDR2 LQKENI. Trimming took off 3 bases at V and 5 bases at J, with 10 bases between the two ends. This chain's CDR3 is CASSPDLMETQYF. The CDR3 DNA follows: TGTGCCAGCTCACCGGACCTGATGGAGACCCAGTACTTC.

The chain employs TRBV7-8 and TRBJ2-7; D gene uncertain. This CDR3 contains 14 residues. Germline assignment: CDR1 SGHVS and CDR2 FQNEAQ. Between the trimmed V and J ends, which lost 5 bases and 2 bases, there was a span of 13 bases. CDR3 nucleotide sequence: TGTGCCAGCAGCCCCGGAAGTGCAGCCTACGAGCAGTACTTC. It specifies CASSPGSAAYEQYF.

This rearrangement joins TRBV5-1 to TRBJ1-1; TRBD1 might be the D (6 bases). CDR1 is SGHRS and CDR2 is YFSETQ in the germline V gene. Between the trimmed V and J ends, which lost 6 bases and 1 base, there was a span of 13 bases. This CDR3 comprises 14 residues. This CDR3 is CASTQQGTNTEAFF. DNA for the CDR3: TGCGCCAGCACCCAACAGGGCACGAACACTGAAGCTTTCTTT.

This clone was counted once. Other DNA variants within this sample encode the same CDR3. V gene TRBV7-2 combines with J gene TRBJ2-5, with D tentatively TRBD1 (6 bases). Trimming took off 5 bases at V and 1 base at J, with 11 bases between the two ends. CDR1 is SGHTA and CDR2 is FQGNSA in the germline V gene. The length of the CDR3 is 14 residues. CDR3 loop: CASSPAGAQETQYF. The CDR3 DNA reads as TGTGCCAGCAGCCCTGCAGGGGCCCAAGAGACCCAGTACTTC.

V usage is TRBV7-3 and J usage is TRBJ1-2; D remains ambiguous. This CDR3 contains 14 residues. V was cut by 8 bases and J by 4 bases, with 17 bases left in between. The germline CDR1 and CDR2 sequences are SGHTA and FQGTGA. CDR3 in DNA: TGTGCCAGCGGACGACTGGCAGGACCCTATGGCTACACCTTC. Translating it yields CASGRLAGPYGYTF.

This clone was seen only a few times. The chain has TRBV6-5 and TRBJ1-1; D is unclear. Germline V lookup: CDR1 MNHEY, CDR2 SVGAGI. The CDR3 spans 12 residues. V dropped 3 bases and J dropped 8 bases, with 10 bases sitting between them. The CDR3 loop is CASSYEAGEAFF. CDR3 in DNA: TGTGCCAGCAGTTATGAGGCGGGCGAAGCTTTCTTT.

The V call is TRBV5-1, the J call TRBJ2-5, with 13 bases matching TRBD2. The CDR3 has 16 amino acids. The trim removed 4 bases at V and 5 bases at J, leaving 8 bases unmatched. Per germline, CDR1 SGHRS and CDR2 YFSETQ. Written as DNA, the CDR3 is TGCGCCAGCAGCCTACTAGCGGGAGGGCCCTGGGAGACCCAGTACTTC. This encodes CASSLLAGGPWETQYF.

The chain has TRBV28 and TRBJ1-2; tentatively, D is TRBD1 (6 bases). Germline-derived CDR1 and CDR2 are MDHEN and SYDVKM. Trimming took 8 bases from V and 3 from J, leaving 13 bases between them. CDR3 size: 13 residues. The CDR3 here is CASLFSGDYGYTF. CDR3 nucleotides: TGTGCCAGCCTTTTTTCAGGGGACTATGGCTACACCTTC.

This clone was seen a single time. The chain combines TRBV9 with TRBJ2-7; the match to TRBD1 covers 8 bases. CDR1 SGDLS and CDR2 YYNGEE come from the germline V gene. This CDR3 has 13 amino acids. The ends lost 4 bases at V and 6 bases at J; junction bases unmatched: 6. The CDR3 nucleotides read TGTGCCAGCAGCCAAGGCAGGGGGCTCGAGCAGTACTTC. Amino acids: CASSQGRGLEQYF.

The CDR3 region is CASSPLVALYNEQFF. The DNA of the CDR3 is TGTGCCAGCTCACCACTCGTGGCCCTGTACAATGAGCAGTTCTTC. The V gene is TRBV18, the J gene TRBJ2-1; D remains unclear. Looked up from germline, CDR1 is KGHSH and CDR2 is LQKENI. V was pared by 1 base and J by 4 bases, with 11 bases between. The CDR3 contains 15 residues.

This clone appeared a few times. The rearrangement uses TRBV18 and TRBJ1-5; TRBD1 is a possible D gene (6 bases). V shed 2 bases and J shed 12 bases, with 14 bases lying between them. This CDR3 contains 13 residues. CDR1 and CDR2 (germline): KGHSH, LQKENI. CDR3 DNA: TGTGCCAGCTCACCAAATTTCGAAGGGGGCCAGCATTTT. Translating it yields CASSPNFEGGQHF.

V and J are TRBV15 and TRBJ1-4; TRBD1 aligns across 9 bases. The CDR3 covers 15 residues. With 4 bases clipped from V and 5 bases from J, the junction kept 5 bases outside the gene matches. Germline lookup yields CDR1 LNHNV and CDR2 YYDKDF (reference sequence). The CDR3, as DNA: TGTGCCACCAGCAACCCCGGGACAGGGAATGAAAAACTGTTTTTT. This sequence encodes CATSNPGTGNEKLFF.

This chain links TRBV28 with TRBJ1-2; D is perhaps TRBD1 (5 bases). CDR3 length: 14 residues. CDR1 is MDHEN, CDR2 SYDVKM, per germline. V shed 6 bases and J shed 4 bases, with 15 bases lying between them. The CDR3 region has the DNA TGTGCCAGCAGCACCCGGGACGGTGCCTATGGCTACACCTTC. This encodes CASSTRDGAYGYTF.

This chain uses TRBV5-8 with TRBJ2-7, with 9 bases aligning to TRBD1. V lost 5 bases to trimming and J lost 2 bases; unmatched junction nucleotides: 8. The CDR3 runs to 15 residues. Germline V gene data show CDR1 as SGHTS and CDR2 as YDEGEE. As DNA, the CDR3 is TGTGCCAGCAGTCGTAGACAGGGGGATACCTACGAGCAGTACTTC. Protein sequence: CASSRRQGDTYEQYF.

The table lists this clone with a count of one. The chain has TRBV11-3 and TRBJ2-1; D is unresolved. Germline values: CDR1 SGHNT, CDR2 YENEEA. V dropped 5 bases and J dropped 2 bases, with 16 bases sitting between them. The CDR3 covers 16 residues. For the CDR3, the DNA is TGTGCCAGCAGCACAAGCCCAGGTGGGGCCTACAATGAGCAGTTCTTC. Translating gives CASSTSPGGAYNEQFF. Complete variable domain (other parts from reference TRBV11-3 and TRBJ2-1): EAGVVQSPRYKIIEKKQPVAFWCNPISGHNTLYWYLQNLGQGPELLIRYENEEAVDDSQLPKDRFSAERLKGVDSTLKIQPAELGDSAVYLCASSTSPGGAYNEQFFGPGTRLTVL.

The V and J genes are TRBV9 and TRBJ2-4; TRBD1 matches 8 bases. Per germline, CDR1 SGDLS and CDR2 YYNGEE. The CDR3 spans 13 residues. Trimming at V came to 0 bases and at J to 8 bases, leaving 1 base not matched to a gene. CDR3 region: CASSVDRGDIQYF. CDR3 in DNA: TGTGCCAGCAGCGTAGACAGGGGGGACATTCAGTACTTC.

The genes are TRBV5-1 and TRBJ2-3; no reliable D call. Germline loops: CDR1 SGHRS, CDR2 YFSETQ. V was shortened by 4 bases and J by 2 bases, with 11 bases between the two germline ends. CDR3 size: 14 residues. CDR3 in DNA: TGCGCCAGCAGCGCCTCTTTCGACACAGATACGCAGTATTTT. Encoded protein: CASSASFDTDTQYF.

This clone was picked up one time. The rearrangement uses TRBV7-3 and TRBJ2-5; possibly TRBD1 for D (5 bases). V was clipped by 5 bases and J by 1 base, with 11 bases between them. The CDR3 is 14 residues long. Per the germline V gene, CDR1 is SGHTA and CDR2 is FQGTGA. The CDR3 loop is CASSRTTVQETQYF. CDR3 DNA: TGTGCCAGCAGCCGGACAACAGTCCAAGAGACCCAGTACTTC.

J is TRBJ2-1 and V is TRBV7-6; TRBD2 agrees at 7 bases. Germline V CDR1 and CDR2: SGHVS, FNYEAQ. There are 15 residues in the CDR3. J lost 3 bases, V lost 2 bases, and 4 bases had no gene match. CDR3 loop: CASSLLSSGYNEQFF. As DNA, the CDR3 is TGTGCCAGCAGCTTACTGTCTAGCGGCTACAATGAGCAGTTCTTC.

V and J are TRBV30 and TRBJ1-1; tentative D call: TRBD1 (5 bases). V dropped 4 bases and J dropped 1 base, with 13 bases sitting between them. The germline V gene encodes CDR1 GTSNPN and CDR2 SVGIG (reference sequence). The CDR3 is 14 residues long. This CDR3 reads CAWKRGPANTEAFF. In DNA, the CDR3 is TGTGCCTGGAAAAGGGGACCGGCGAACACTGAAGCTTTCTTT.

The V and J genes are TRBV7-2 and TRBJ2-2; a possible D gene is TRBD2 (6 bases). CDR3 length: 16 residues. The V and J ends lost 2 bases and 3 bases respectively, with 13 bases between them. Germline V CDR1 and CDR2: SGHTA, FQGNSA. The CDR3 sequence is CASSLSTGTHTGELFF. As DNA, the CDR3 is TGTGCCAGCAGCTTAAGTACCGGGACTCACACCGGGGAGCTGTTTTTT.

This clone was observed a single time. The chain has TRBV27 and TRBJ2-1; D unresolved. The germline V and J ends were trimmed by 7 bases and 4 bases, with 8 bases remaining between them. The CDR3 length is 12 residues. CDR1 is MNHEY and CDR2 is SMNVEV in the germline V gene (reference sequence). CDR3 residues: CASTRTYNEQFF. Here the CDR3 DNA reads TGTGCCAGCACGAGGACGTACAATGAGCAGTTCTTC.

As concerns this clone: This CDR3 is also generated by other DNA sequences in the sample. The V call is TRBV29-1, the J call TRBJ2-7, with no clear D. The CDR3 is made up of 11 amino acids. Looked up from germline, CDR1 is SQVTM and CDR2 is ANQGSEA. V was pared by 4 bases and J by 1 base, with 5 bases between. The CDR3 DNA reads TGCAGCGTTGCCGCATCCTACGAGCAGTACTTC. Its protein product is CSVAASYEQYF.

The chain has TRBV28 and TRBJ2-1; D may correspond to TRBD1 or TRBD2 (6 bases each). The germline V and J ends were trimmed by 8 bases and 12 bases, with 17 bases remaining between them. Germline CDR1 is MDHEN and CDR2 is SYDVKM. The length of the CDR3 is 12 residues. The CDR3 sequence is CASGLEGERQFF. CDR3 in DNA: TGTGCCAGCGGCCTGGAGGGGGAGCGGCAGTTCTTC.

This chain uses TRBV29-1 with TRBJ2-3; TRBD2 agrees at 11 bases. The CDR3 length is 16 residues. J was trimmed by 0 bases and V by 0 bases; bases with no gene match: 2. In germline, CDR1 is SQVTM, CDR2 ANQGSEA. CDR3: CSVEDRTSGSTDTQYF. The DNA of the CDR3 is TGCAGCGTTGAAGATCGGACTAGCGGGAGCACAGATACGCAGTATTTT.

This chain connects TRBV11-2 to TRBJ2-6; D gene unclear. V lost 5 bases to trimming and J lost 0 bases, with 5 bases between them. This CDR3 region has 14 residues. Per germline, CDR1 SGHAT and CDR2 FQNNGV. CDR3 region: CASSRPSGANVLTF. The DNA for the CDR3 is TGTGCCAGCAGCCGCCCCTCTGGGGCCAACGTCCTGACTTTC.